This T cell receptor beta chain was sequenced during a study of cytomegalovirus exposure and HLA in healthy donors. At the level of the study: HLA-typed donors were the source of 90 million or so unique TCRs, which an early data release held. The study's findings and limits: When analyzed later, a missense DCLRE1C variant was found to be linked to TCR beta V- and J-gene trimming. The study flagged some 170 TCR beta chains as cytomegalovirus-associated.

The CDR3 covers 15 residues. V was pared by 8 bases and J by 7 bases, with 15 bases of the junction left unmatched. CDR1 and CDR2 from the germline V gene are MDHEN and SYDVKM. Remarks on this clone: Its antigen is unidentified.

Primers included in the PCR were 60 Vbeta and 13 Jbeta primers. Method: immunoSEQ multiplex PCR; TCRdb's copy keeps in-frame clones and lacks some. This table has around 150,000 clones, about 87% appearing once. This sequence joins TRBV28 and TRBJ2-7, with 9 bases fitting TRBD1. The TCR was taken from a woman in her 30s in good health and CMV-seronegative. The sample taken for sequencing was PBMCs. DNA of the CDR3: TGTGCCAGCGGTCACTGGGGACAGGGAGTAAGGGAGCAGTACTTC. Encoded protein: CASGHWGQGVREQYF.